The next 19 T cell receptor beta chains were all read from a single sample in a study of T cells in Graves' hyperthyroidism and ophthalmopathy. TCR beta CDR3 regions were amplified from RNA transcripts. A first-round RT-PCR of the TCR CDR3 used the HTBI primer set. TCRdb reanalysed the multiplex PCR reads using MiXCR and keeps one entry per CDR3 protein. The data show nearly 250,000 distinct CDR3 sequences, roughly 15% seen once. Sample: blood. These receptors were taken from a young woman with Graves' ophthalmopathy.

There are many counts of this clonotype. V usage is TRBV6-1 and J usage is TRBJ1-1, with a possible D match to TRBD1 (5 bases). The V end lost 4 bases, the J end lost 4 bases, and 28 bases lay between the germline ends. Germline V lookup: CDR1 MNHNS, CDR2 SASEGT. The length of the CDR3 is 19 residues. In nucleotides, the CDR3 is TGTGCCAGCAGTGGACCTATCCGGGACGGATGGAGTCGGAGCACTGAAGCTTTCTTT. Translated: CASSGPIRDGWSRSTEAFF.

This clonotype was counted between two and nine times. This sequence joins TRBV28 and TRBJ1-2; unclear D gene. There are 12 residues in the CDR3. The V and J ends lost 3 bases and 5 bases respectively, with 7 bases between them. Germline CDR1 reads MDHEN; CDR2 reads SYDVKM. The CDR3 protein is CASSFWGYGYTF. The CDR3 DNA reads as TGTGCCAGCAGTTTCTGGGGTTATGGCTACACCTTC.

This clonotype showed up many times. The gene calls are TRBV10-3 and TRBJ1-4; D is ambiguous. This CDR3 spans 14 amino acids. V was pared by 10 bases and J by 10 bases, with 22 bases between. Germline V gene lookup returns CDR1 ENHRY and CDR2 SYGVKD. This CDR3 reads CATNAEGNSGKLFF. In nucleotides, the CDR3 is TGTGCCACCAACGCTGAGGGAAACAGCGGAAAACTGTTTTTT.

This clonotype showed up many times. The chain joins TRBV12-5 to TRBJ1-5, with a possible D match to TRBD1 (6 bases). This CDR3 is built from 14 residues. The V end lost 6 bases, the J end lost 5 bases, and 14 bases lay between the germline ends. CDR1 LGHNT and CDR2 FRNRAP come from the germline V gene. The CDR3 DNA is TGTGCTAGTGGGAGGGGGAGTTCTTATCAGCCCCAGCATTTT. Protein sequence: CASGRGSSYQPQHF.

The sample holds many counts of this clonotype. V gene TRBV7-9 combines with J gene TRBJ2-1, with D possibly being TRBD2 (6 bases). The germline CDR1 and CDR2 sequences are SEHNR and FQNEAQ (reference sequence). The CDR3 is made up of 16 amino acids. The V end lost 3 bases, the J end lost 6 bases, and 18 bases lay between the germline ends. The CDR3 DNA reads TGTGCCAGCAGCTTTGGGGCCGGAGGGTTTGGCAATGAGCAGTTCTTC. It encodes CASSFGAGGFGNEQFF.

This clonotype was observed at least ten times. J is TRBJ1-2 and V is TRBV3-1; D ambiguous. Trimming left V 1 base short and J 8 bases short, with 14 bases between. CDR3 length equals 14 residues. Germline V gene data show CDR1 as LGHDT and CDR2 as YNNKEL (reference sequence). CDR3 DNA sequence: TGTGCCAGCAGCCAAGGTATAAGGGCGGGAGGCTACACCTTC. It encodes CASSQGIRAGGYTF.

The chain carries TRBV18 and TRBJ1-1; TRBD1 aligns across 8 bases. The CDR3 contains 14 residues. The V and J ends lost 6 bases and 6 bases, in that order; junction bases with no gene match: 9. CDR1 is KGHSH, CDR2 LQKENI, per germline. This CDR3 is CASSRQGTDPEAFF. The CDR3 region has the DNA TGTGCCAGCTCGCGACAGGGGACAGACCCTGAAGCTTTCTTT.

The chain recombines TRBV28 with TRBJ2-3, with 11 positions matching TRBD2. Germline V gene lookup returns CDR1 MDHEN and CDR2 SYDVKM. The V gene end was trimmed by 5 bases and the J gene end by 3 bases; junction bases not matched to a gene: 7. The CDR3 spans 16 residues. The CDR3 loop is CASSHRASGRTDTQYF. CDR3 bases: TGTGCCAGCAGTCATAGGGCTAGCGGGAGGACAGATACGCAGTATTTT.

This clonotype was observed many times. V usage is TRBV5-1 and J usage is TRBJ2-3; 7 bases agree with TRBD2. The CDR3 runs to 14 residues. The germline V gene has CDR1 SGHRS and CDR2 YFSETQ. J gave up 4 bases and V 4 bases, and 6 bases lay outside the gene matches. The CDR3 sequence is CASSPWTSPDTQYF. CDR3 sequence (DNA): TGCGCCAGCAGCCCTTGGACTAGTCCAGATACGCAGTATTTT.

This clonotype was seen repeatedly, ten times or more. The chain employs TRBV20-1 and TRBJ1-1; 7 bases line up with TRBD1. The CDR3 totals 16 residues. Trimming took 0 bases from V and 5 from J; bases not matched to a gene: 12. CDR1 and CDR2 (germline): DFQATT, SNEGSKA (reference sequence). CDR3: CSARESDRATWTEAFF. DNA of the CDR3: TGCAGTGCTAGAGAATCAGACAGGGCGACGTGGACTGAAGCTTTCTTT.

This clonotype was seen many times. The chain is built from TRBV2 and TRBJ2-5; D is perhaps TRBD1 (6 bases). Trimming removed 6 bases from V and 5 bases from J, with 19 bases in between. The V gene's germline CDR1 is SNHLY and CDR2 FYNNEI. This CDR3 has 15 residues. The CDR3 coding sequence is TGTGCCAGCAGGGACCGGGACACCTATAGGGAGACCCAGTACTTC. It specifies CASRDRDTYRETQYF.

This clonotype was seen ten or more times. The chain combines TRBV10-3 with TRBJ1-1; D gene ambiguous. V was clipped by 0 bases and J by 1 base, with 6 bases between them. The length of the CDR3 is 14 residues. Per the germline V gene, CDR1 is ENHRY and CDR2 is SYGVKD. CDR3 sequence (DNA): TGTGCCATCAGTGAGTCTTTACAGAACACTGAAGCTTTCTTT. Its translation is CAISESLQNTEAFF.

This clonotype was observed at least ten times. This chain joins TRBV28 and TRBJ2-1, with D maybe TRBD2 (6 bases). From germline, CDR1 is MDHEN and CDR2 SYDVKM. The CDR3 contains 16 residues. The germline V and J ends were trimmed by 7 bases and 0 bases, with 16 bases remaining between them. The DNA for the CDR3 is TGTGCCAGCACATATCTAGCGAGAAGCTCCTACAATGAGCAGTTCTTC. It yields the protein CASTYLARSSYNEQFF.

This clonotype was recorded a few times. A read error is possible here, since a much larger clone lies one base away. This chain joins TRBV27 and TRBJ2-1, with D perhaps TRBD2 (6 bases). Germline V gives CDR1 MNHEY, CDR2 SMNVEV (reference sequence). The CDR3 has 17 amino acids. The CDR3 spells CAGSLFLPSGGYNEQFF. The CDR3 nucleotides are TGTGCCGGCAGTTTATTCCTCCCTAGTGGAGGGTACAATGAGCAGTTCTTC.

In its sample, this clonotype was seen many times. This chain uses TRBV6-1 with TRBJ2-1; D is ambiguous. CDR1 and CDR2 from the germline V gene are MNHNS and SASEGT. V gave up 6 bases and J gave up 6 bases, with 21 bases separating them. This CDR3 region has 16 residues. The CDR3, as DNA: TGTGCCAGCAGCTCAACCCACGCCACCCCATCCAATGAGCAGTTCTTC. It specifies CASSSTHATPSNEQFF.

This clonotype was counted many times. The genes are TRBV4-1 and TRBJ2-5; 8 nucleotides align to TRBD2. The CDR3 is 15 amino acids. Germline CDR1 is MGHRA and CDR2 is YSYEKL. V dropped 0 bases and J dropped 5; count of bases not matched to a gene: 5. Here the CDR3 DNA reads TGCGCCAGCAGCCAAGAGAGCGGGAGCGGGGAGACCCAGTACTTC. It yields the protein CASSQESGSGETQYF.

This clonotype has at least ten counts. The chain couples TRBV20-1 to TRBJ2-4; TRBD1 is a possible D gene (6 bases). The V end lost 1 base, the J end lost 6 bases, and 10 bases lay between the germline ends. This CDR3 has 13 amino acids. Germline CDR1 is DFQATT and CDR2 is SNEGSKA (reference sequence). The CDR3 spells CSARVAGANIQYF. CDR3 nucleotide sequence: TGCAGTGCTAGAGTGGCAGGGGCAAACATTCAGTACTTC.

This clonotype was observed many times. The V gene is TRBV24-1, the J gene TRBJ2-1; 9 positions match TRBD1. From germline, CDR1 is KGHDR and CDR2 SFDVKD. V lost 0 bases and J lost 7; bases outside the gene matches: 0. This CDR3 region has 14 residues. The CDR3 DNA sequence: TGTGCCACCAGTGATTTGGACAGGGGGAATGAGCAGTTCTTC. Encoded protein: CATSDLDRGNEQFF.

This clonotype was seen repeatedly, ten times or more. The chain joins TRBV3-1 to TRBJ1-1; a possible D gene is TRBD1 (6 bases). Germline assignment: CDR1 LGHDT and CDR2 YNNKEL (reference sequence). V gave up 4 bases and J gave up 3 bases, with 12 bases separating them. This CDR3 spans 14 amino acids. The CDR3 region is CASSLGGGHTEAFF. The CDR3 bases are TGTGCCAGCAGCCTTGGGGGGGGGCACACTGAAGCTTTCTTT.